This T cell receptor beta chain was documented in a study of cytomegalovirus exposure and HLA in healthy donors. The germline V gene has CDR1 SGDLS and CDR2 YYNGEE. CDR3 length: 16 residues. The junction had 7 bases not matched to a gene; V was cut back by 5 bases and J by 0 bases. 60 Vbeta and 13 Jbeta primers were used in PCR. TCRdb's copy holds only in-frame clones and misses some; the assay was immunoSEQ multiplex PCR. Here the sample spans about 200,000 clones, around 80% being singletons. This sequence was found in a man aged 45 to 65 in good health and CMV-seronegative. Sequencing input: PBMCs. The chain combines TRBV9 with TRBJ1-3; 8 nucleotides line up with TRBD1. In DNA, the CDR3 is TGTGCCAGCAGGGCTCCGGGACAGGACTCTGGAAACACCATATATTTT. Its translation is CASRAPGQDSGNTIYF.